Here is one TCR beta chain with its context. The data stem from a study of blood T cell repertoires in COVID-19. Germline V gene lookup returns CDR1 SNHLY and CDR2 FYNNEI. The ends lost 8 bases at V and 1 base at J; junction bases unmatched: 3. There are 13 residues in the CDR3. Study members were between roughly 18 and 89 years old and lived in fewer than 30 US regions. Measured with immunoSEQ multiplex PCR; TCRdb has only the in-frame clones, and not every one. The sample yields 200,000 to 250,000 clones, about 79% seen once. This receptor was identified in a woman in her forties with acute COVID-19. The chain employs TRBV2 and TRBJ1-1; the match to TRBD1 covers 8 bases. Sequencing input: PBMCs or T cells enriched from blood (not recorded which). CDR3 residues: CASDRGRNTEAFF. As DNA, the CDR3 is TGTGCCAGCGACAGGGGTCGGAACACTGAAGCTTTCTTT.